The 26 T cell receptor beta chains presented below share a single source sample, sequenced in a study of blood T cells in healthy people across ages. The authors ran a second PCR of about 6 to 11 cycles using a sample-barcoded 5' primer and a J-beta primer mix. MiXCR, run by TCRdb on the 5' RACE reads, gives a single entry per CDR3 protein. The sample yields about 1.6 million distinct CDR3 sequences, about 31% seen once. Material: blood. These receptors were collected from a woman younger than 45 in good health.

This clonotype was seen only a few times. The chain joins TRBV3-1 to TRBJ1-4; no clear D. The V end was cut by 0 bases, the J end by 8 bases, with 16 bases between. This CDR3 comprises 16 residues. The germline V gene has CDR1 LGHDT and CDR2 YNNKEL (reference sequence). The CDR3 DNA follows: TGTGCCAGCAGCCAAGATTGGGGAGGGAGTAACGAAAAACTGTTTTTT. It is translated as CASSQDWGGSNEKLFF.

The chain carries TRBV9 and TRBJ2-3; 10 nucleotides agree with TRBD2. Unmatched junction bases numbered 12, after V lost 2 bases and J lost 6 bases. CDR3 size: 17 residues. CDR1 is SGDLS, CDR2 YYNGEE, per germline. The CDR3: CASSVGASGGARDTQYF. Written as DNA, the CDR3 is TGTGCCAGCAGCGTGGGGGCTAGCGGGGGCGCACGGGATACGCAGTATTTT.

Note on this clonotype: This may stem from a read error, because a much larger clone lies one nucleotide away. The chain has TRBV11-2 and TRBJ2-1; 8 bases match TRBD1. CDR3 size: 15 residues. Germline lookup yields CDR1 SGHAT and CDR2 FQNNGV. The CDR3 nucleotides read TGTGCCAGCAGCCGACAGGGGAGCTCCCACAATGAGCAGTTCTTC. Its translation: CASSRQGSSHNEQFF. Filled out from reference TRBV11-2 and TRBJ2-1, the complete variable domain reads EAGVAQSPRYKIIEKRQSVAFWCNPISGHATLYWYQQILGQGPKLLIQFQNNGVVDDSQLPKDRFSAERLKGVDSTLKIQPAKLEDSAVYLCASSRQGSSHNEQFFGPGTRLTVL.

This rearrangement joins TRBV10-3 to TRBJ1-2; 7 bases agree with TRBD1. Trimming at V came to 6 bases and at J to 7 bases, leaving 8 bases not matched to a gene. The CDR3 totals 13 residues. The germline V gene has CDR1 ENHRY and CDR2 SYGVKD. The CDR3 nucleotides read TGTGCCATCAGCCTACAGGGGTTTGTTGGCTACACCTTC. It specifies CAISLQGFVGYTF.

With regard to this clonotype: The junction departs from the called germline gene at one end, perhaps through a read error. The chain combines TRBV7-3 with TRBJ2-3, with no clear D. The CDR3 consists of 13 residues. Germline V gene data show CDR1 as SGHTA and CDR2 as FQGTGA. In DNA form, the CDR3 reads TGTACCAGCAGCTTCGGGTCCACAGATACGCAGTATTTT. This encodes CTSSFGSTDTQYF. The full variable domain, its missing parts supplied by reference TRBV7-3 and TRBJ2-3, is GAGVSQTPSNKVTEKGKYVELRCDPISGHTALYWYRQSLGQGPEFLIYFQGTGAADDSGLPNDRFFAVRPEGSVSTLKIQRTERGDSAVYLCTSSFGSTDTQYFGPGTRLTVL.

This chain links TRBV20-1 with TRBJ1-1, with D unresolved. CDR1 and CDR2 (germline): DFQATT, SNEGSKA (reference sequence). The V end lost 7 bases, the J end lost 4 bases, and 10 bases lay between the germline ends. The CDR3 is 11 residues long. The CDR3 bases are TGCAGTGGTTCACGGGGCACTGAAGCTTTCTTT. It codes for CSGSRGTEAFF.

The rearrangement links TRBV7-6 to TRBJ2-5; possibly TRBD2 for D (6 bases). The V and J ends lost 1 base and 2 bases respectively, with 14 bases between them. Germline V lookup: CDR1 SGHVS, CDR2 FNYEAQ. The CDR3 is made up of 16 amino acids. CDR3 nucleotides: TGTGCCAGCAGCTTAGGGGCTAGCGCGGGGCAAGAGACCCAGTACTTC. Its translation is CASSLGASAGQETQYF.

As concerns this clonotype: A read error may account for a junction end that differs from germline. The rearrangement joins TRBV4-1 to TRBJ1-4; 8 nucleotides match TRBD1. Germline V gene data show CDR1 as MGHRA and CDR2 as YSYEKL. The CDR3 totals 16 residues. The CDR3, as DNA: TGCGTCAGCAGCCAAGAAACAGGGGGTCTTTTTGAAAAACTGTTTTTT. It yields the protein CVSSQETGGLFEKLFF.

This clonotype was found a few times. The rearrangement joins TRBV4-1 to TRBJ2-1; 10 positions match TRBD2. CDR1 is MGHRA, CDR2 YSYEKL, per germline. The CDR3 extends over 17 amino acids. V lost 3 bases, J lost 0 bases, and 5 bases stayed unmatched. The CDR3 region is CASSHPGLASSYNEQFF. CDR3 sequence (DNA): TGCGCCAGCAGCCACCCGGGACTAGCGAGCTCCTACAATGAGCAGTTCTTC.

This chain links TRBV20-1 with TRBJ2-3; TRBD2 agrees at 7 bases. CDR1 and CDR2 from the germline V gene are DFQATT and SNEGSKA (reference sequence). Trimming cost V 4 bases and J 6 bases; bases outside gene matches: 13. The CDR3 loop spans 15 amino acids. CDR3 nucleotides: TGCAGTGCTACTTCCGGCGGGAGTCTTAGGGATACGCAGTATTTT. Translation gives CSATSGGSLRDTQYF.

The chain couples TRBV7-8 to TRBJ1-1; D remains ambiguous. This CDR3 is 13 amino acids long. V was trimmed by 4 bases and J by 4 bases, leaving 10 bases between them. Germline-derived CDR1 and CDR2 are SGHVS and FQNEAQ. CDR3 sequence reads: CASSSPPSTEAFF. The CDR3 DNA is TGTGCCAGCAGCTCCCCCCCGAGCACTGAAGCTTTCTTT.

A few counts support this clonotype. In DNA form, the CDR3 reads TGCAGTGCTGGGAGGACTGAAATAATCAATGAGCAGTTCTTC. Translation: CSAGRTEIINEQFF. The chain has TRBV20-1 and TRBJ2-1; tentative D call: TRBD2 (6 bases). V dropped 5 bases and J dropped 6 bases, with 17 bases sitting between them. Germline-derived CDR1 and CDR2 are DFQATT and SNEGSKA (reference sequence). CDR3 length equals 14 residues.

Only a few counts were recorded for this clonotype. The CDR3 DNA follows: TGTGCCAGCAGCTCACGGGACAGGGGGCGACACGAGCAGTACTTC. Its protein product is CASSSRDRGRHEQYF. The chain links TRBV6-1 to TRBJ2-7; 12 positions match TRBD1. Germline CDR1 reads MNHNS; CDR2 reads SASEGT. Trimming took 6 bases from V and 5 from J; bases not matched to a gene: 8. The CDR3 consists of 15 residues.

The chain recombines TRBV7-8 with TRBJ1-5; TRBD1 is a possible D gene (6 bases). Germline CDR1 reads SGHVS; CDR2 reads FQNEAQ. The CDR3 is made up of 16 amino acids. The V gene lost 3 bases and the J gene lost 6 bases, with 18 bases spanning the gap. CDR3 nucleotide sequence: TGTGCCAGCAGCTTCGACCAGGGGATGGGTTTTCAGCCCCAGCATTTT. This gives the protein CASSFDQGMGFQPQHF.

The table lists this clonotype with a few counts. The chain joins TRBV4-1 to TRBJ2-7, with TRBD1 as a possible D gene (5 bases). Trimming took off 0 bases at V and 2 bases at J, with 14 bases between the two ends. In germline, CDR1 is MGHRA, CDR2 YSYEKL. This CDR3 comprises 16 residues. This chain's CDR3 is CASSQDGADRAYEQYF. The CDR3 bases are TGCGCCAGCAGCCAAGATGGGGCCGATCGGGCCTACGAGCAGTACTTC.

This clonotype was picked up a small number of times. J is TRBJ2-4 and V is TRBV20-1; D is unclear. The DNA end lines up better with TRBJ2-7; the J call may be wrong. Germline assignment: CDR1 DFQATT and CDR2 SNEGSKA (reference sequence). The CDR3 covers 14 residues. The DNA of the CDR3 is TGCAGTGCCCTACACCAGATACTTTCCCACGAGCAGTACTTC. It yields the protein CSALHQILSHEQYF.

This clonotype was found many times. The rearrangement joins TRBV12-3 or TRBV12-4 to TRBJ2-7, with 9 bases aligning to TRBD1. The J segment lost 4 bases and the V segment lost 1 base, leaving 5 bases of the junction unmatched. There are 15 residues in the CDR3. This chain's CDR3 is CASSLGGTGLYEQYF. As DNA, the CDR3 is TGTGCCAGCAGTTTAGGAGGGACAGGGTTGTACGAGCAGTACTTC.

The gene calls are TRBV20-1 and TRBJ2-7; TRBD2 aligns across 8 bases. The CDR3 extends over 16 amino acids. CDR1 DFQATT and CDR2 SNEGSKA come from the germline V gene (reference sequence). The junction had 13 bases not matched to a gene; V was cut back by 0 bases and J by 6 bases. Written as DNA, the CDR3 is TGCAGTGCTAGAGACTACCAGGGACTAGGAAAGGCCGAGCAGTACTTC. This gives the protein CSARDYQGLGKAEQYF.

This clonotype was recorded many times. Written as DNA, the CDR3 is TGCAGTGCGTCGACAGATAGGGCTTATGGCTACACCTTC. Its protein product is CSASTDRAYGYTF. The chain joins TRBV20-1 to TRBJ1-2; the D gene is possibly TRBD1 (5 bases). CDR3 length: 13 amino acids. Trimming cost V 6 bases and J 5 bases, with 16 bases left between them. Germline CDR1 DFQATT, CDR2 SNEGSKA (reference sequence).

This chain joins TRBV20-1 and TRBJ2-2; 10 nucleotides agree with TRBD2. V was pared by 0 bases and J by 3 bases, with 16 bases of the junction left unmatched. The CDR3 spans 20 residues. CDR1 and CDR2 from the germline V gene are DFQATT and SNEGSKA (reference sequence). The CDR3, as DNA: TGCAGTGCTAGAGATCGTCGCCCCCTAGCGGGAGCTTCGGACACCGGGGAGCTGTTTTTT. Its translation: CSARDRRPLAGASDTGELFF.

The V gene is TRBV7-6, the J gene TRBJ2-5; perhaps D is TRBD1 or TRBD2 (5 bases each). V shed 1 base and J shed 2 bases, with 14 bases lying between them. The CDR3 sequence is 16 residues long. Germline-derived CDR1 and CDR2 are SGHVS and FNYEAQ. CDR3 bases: TGTGCCAGCAGCTTAGAGGCTAGTGGGGGACAAGAGACCCAGTACTTC. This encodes CASSLEASGGQETQYF.

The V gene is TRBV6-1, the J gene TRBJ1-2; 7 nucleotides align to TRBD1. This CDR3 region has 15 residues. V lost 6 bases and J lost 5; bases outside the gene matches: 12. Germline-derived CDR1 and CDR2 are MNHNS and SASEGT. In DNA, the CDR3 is TGTGCCAGCAGAGTAAGATGGACAGGAGGATATGGCTACACCTTC. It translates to CASRVRWTGGYGYTF.

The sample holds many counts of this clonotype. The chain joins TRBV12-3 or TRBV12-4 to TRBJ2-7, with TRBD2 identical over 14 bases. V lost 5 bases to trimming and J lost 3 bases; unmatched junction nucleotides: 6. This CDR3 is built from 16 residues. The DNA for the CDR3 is TGTGCCAGCAGTCCCCGGACTAGCGGGGGGCACTACGAGCAGTACTTC. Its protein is CASSPRTSGGHYEQYF.

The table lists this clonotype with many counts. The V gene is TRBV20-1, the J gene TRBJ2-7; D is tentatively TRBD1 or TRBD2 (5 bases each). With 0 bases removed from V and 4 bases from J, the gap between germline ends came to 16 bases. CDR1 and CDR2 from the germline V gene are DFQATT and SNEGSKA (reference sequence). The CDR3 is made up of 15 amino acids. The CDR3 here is CSARDSTGREYEQYF. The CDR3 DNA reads TGCAGTGCTAGAGATTCCACGGGACGAGAATACGAGCAGTACTTC.

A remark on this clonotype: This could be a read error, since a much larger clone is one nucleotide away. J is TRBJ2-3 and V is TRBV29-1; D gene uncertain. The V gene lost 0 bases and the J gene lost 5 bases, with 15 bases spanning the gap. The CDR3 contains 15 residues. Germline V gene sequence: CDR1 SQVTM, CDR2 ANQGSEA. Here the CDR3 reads CSVEDSTQRLDTQYF. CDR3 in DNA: TGCAGCGTTGAAGATTCTACGCAGAGACTAGATACGCAGTATTTT.

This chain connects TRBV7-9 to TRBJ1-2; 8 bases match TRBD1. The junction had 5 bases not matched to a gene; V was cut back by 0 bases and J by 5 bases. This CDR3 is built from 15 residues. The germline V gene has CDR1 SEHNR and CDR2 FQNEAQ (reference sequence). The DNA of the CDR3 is TGTGCCAGCAGCTTAGCGGGACAGGACCGTTATGGCTACACCTTC. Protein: CASSLAGQDRYGYTF.